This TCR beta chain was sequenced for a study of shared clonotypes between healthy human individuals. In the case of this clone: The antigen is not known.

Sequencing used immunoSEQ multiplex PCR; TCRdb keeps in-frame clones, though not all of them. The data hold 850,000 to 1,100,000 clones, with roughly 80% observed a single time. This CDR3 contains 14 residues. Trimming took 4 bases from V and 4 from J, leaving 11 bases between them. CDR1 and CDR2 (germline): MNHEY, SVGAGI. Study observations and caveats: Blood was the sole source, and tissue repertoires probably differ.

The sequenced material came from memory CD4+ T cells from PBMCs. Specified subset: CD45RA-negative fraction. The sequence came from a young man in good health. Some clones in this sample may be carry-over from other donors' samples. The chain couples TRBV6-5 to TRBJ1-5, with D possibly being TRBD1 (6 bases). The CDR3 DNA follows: TGTGCCAGCAGTTTGGGACATCGGAATCAGCCCCAGCATTTT. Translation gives CASSLGHRNQPQHF.